This T cell receptor (beta chain) was sequenced during a study of blood T cell repertoires in COVID-19. As for the study in general: The cDNA or gDNA used as material had been derived from T cells, B-cell-depleted T cells, or PBMCs.

Germline CDR1 reads LGHNA; CDR2 reads YSLEER. With V trimmed by 3 bases and J by 8 bases, 9 bases remained unmatched. The CDR3 runs 15 residues. In the source study's methods: Reference gene primer amplification in the assay estimated nucleated cell counts. Using immunoSEQ multiplex PCR, the repertoire was profiled, and TCRdb retains in-frame clones only, with some absent. The V and J calls and clone size are taken from that table; D and trimming were inferred from the DNA. The sample carries approximately 61,000 clones, roughly 80% recorded once. The TCR sequence derives from a man aged 80 or over with active or convalescent COVID-19. Sequenced sample: peripheral blood. V gene TRBV4-3 combines with J gene TRBJ1-5; 8 bases match TRBD1. CDR3 in amino acids: CASSQATGGREPQHF. The CDR3 DNA is TGCGCCAGCAGCCAGGCCACAGGGGGGAGGGAGCCCCAGCATTTT.